The rows below give T cell receptor beta chains drawn from one sample of a study of neurological immune-mediated disorders. From the 5' RACE reads, TCRdb called clonotypes with MiXCR, one entry per CDR3 protein. Among around 25,000 distinct CDR3 sequences, about 21% were seen once, and the ten largest hold 16%. The sequencing sample was made of PBMCs. All receptors derive from an older woman in good health. The CDR3 runs from the conserved cysteine through the conserved F or W. A D gene is named only where the DNA matches it firmly. Size values are once, few and many counts, or a class for expanded clones, and some rows have none.

>TRBJ2-7|NA|15|TRBV5-5|NA
TGTGCCAGCAGCTCGACCTTTGGGGAGGATCACGAGCAGTACTTC
CASSSTFGEDHEQYF
>TRBJ2-3|NA|15|TRBV5-1|NA
TGCGCCAGCAGCTTCGGGTCCTATGTTCCAGATACGCAGTATTTT
CASSFGSYVPDTQYF
>TRBJ2-7|NA|14|TRBV7-9|TRBD1
TGTGCCAGCAGCTGGACAGGGGGCCACTACGAGCAGTACTTC
CASSWTGGHYEQYF
>TRBJ1-2|few|21|TRBV7-2|NA
TGTGCCAGCAGTACCCCGAGCCAGTCCTACTTTGTCCCTGCCTCTAACTATGGCTACACCTTC
CASSTPSQSYFVPASNYGYTF
>TRBJ2-1|many|16|TRBV5-1|TRBD1
TGCGCCAGCAGCCCCCTCTCCGGGACAGGGGGCAATGAGCAGTTCTTC
CASSPLSGTGGNEQFF
>TRBJ2-7|many|12|TRBV28|TRBD1
TGTGCCAGCAGGGACAGGGCCTACGAGCAGTACTTC
CASRDRAYEQYF
>TRBJ2-7|many|15|TRBV5-1|TRBD2
TGCGCCAGCAGCTTGGCGCTAGCGGGAGCTTACGAGCAGTACTTC
CASSLALAGAYEQYF
>TRBJ2-3|many|15|TRBV5-1|NA
TGCGCCAGCAGCTTGGCCGGGGTAAGGACAGATACGCAGTATTTT
CASSLAGVRTDTQYF
>TRBJ1-5|many|15|TRBV5-1|TRBD1
TGCGCCAGCAGCAAGGGGACAGAAGAGAATCAGCCCCAGCATTTT
CASSKGTEENQPQHF
>TRBJ1-4|NA|15|TRBV28|NA
TGTGCCAGCAGTTTATGGGGCAGGACTAATGAAAAACTGTTTTTT
CASSLWGRTNEKLFF
>TRBJ1-3|many|15|TRBV3-1|TRBD1
TGTGCCAGCAGCCAGACCGGGACAGCTGGAAACACCATATATTTT
CASSQTGTAGNTIYF
>TRBJ2-3|many|16|TRBV15|NA
TGTGCCACCAGCAGAGATTGGGGCAGGGAGACAGATACGCAGTATTTT
CATSRDWGRETDTQYF
>TRBJ2-2|medium-sized|16|TRBV20-1|TRBD2
TGCAGTGCCCGGCGGACTAGCGGGAATCCCACCGGGGAGCTGTTTTTT
CSARRTSGNPTGELFF
>TRBJ2-3|NA|17|TRBV3-1|TRBD2
TGTGCCAGCAGCCGACCTCAGGGACTAGCGGGGGGTGCTGCGCAGTATTTT
CASSRPQGLAGGAAQYF
>TRBJ1-2|many|13|TRBV27|NA
TGTGCCAGCAGCTATAGCAGATTCTATGGCTACACCTTC
CASSYSRFYGYTF
>TRBJ2-7|NA|12|TRBV29-1|NA
TGCAGCGTTGGGACAGACTCCTACGAGCAGTACTTC
CSVGTDSYEQYF
>TRBJ2-3|many|12|TRBV20-1|NA
TGCAGTGCAACTCTCTCCGCCGATACGCAGTATTTT
CSATLSADTQYF
>TRBJ1-1|many|17|TRBV5-1|NA
TGCGCCAGCAGCTTGGTCTTCGGATCGGAGACGAACACTGAAGCTTTCTTT
CASSLVFGSETNTEAFF
>TRBJ2-7|many|15|TRBV12-3/TRBV12-4|TRBD1
TGTGCCAGCAGTTTAAGGGGACAGGGGCCCTACGAGCAGTACTTC
CASSLRGQGPYEQYF
>TRBJ1-5|many|17|TRBV4-1|NA
TGCGCCAGCAGTCAAGTAGGGGGTCAGGGTAAGGATCAGCCCCAGCATTTT
CASSQVGGQGKDQPQHF
>TRBJ2-2|NA|14|TRBV4-1|NA
TGCGCCAGCAGCCAAGAGGGGCCCACCGGGGAGCTGTTTTTT
CASSQEGPTGELFF
>TRBJ2-7|many|15|TRBV7-2|TRBD2
TGTGCCAGCAGCTTAGCGCTGAGCGGGGGGCGGGAGCAGTACTTC
CASSLALSGGREQYF
>TRBJ2-3|many|13|TRBV6-6|NA
TGTGCCAGCAGGTCAACGACCACAGATACGCAGTATTTT
CASRSTTTDTQYF
>TRBJ2-1|many|15|TRBV9|TRBD1
TGTGCCAGCAGCACCGGGACAGGGACCTACAATGAGCAGTTCTTC
CASSTGTGTYNEQFF
>TRBJ2-1|once|15|TRBV5-1|TRBD1
TGCGCCAGCAGCTCAGGGACAGGGAACTACAATGAGCAGTTCTTC
CASSSGTGNYNEQFF
>TRBJ2-5|many|15|TRBV5-4|TRBD2
TGTGCCAGCAGCGGTTCAAGCGGGAGAGGGGAGACCCAGTACTTC
CASSGSSGRGETQYF
>TRBJ2-5|many|14|TRBV7-2|NA
TGTGCCAGCAGCTTAGGACGGGCGGAGGAGACCCAGTACTTC
CASSLGRAEETQYF
>TRBJ1-3|many|14|TRBV5-1|NA
TGCGCCAGCAGCTTGCGCGGAAATGGAAACACCATATATTTT
CASSLRGNGNTIYF
>TRBJ2-7|NA|11|TRBV12-3/TRBV12-4|NA
TGTGCCAGTTCGGGCTCCTACGAGCAGTACTTC
CASSGSYEQYF
>TRBJ1-1|many|13|TRBV7-2|NA
TGTGCCAGCAGCTTAGCGCGTCAGGGAATAGCTTTCTTT
CASSLARQGIAFF
>TRBJ2-6|many|18|TRBV14|NA
TGTGCCAGCAGCCTCCGGACAGGAGGGTCCTCTGGGGCCAACGTCCTGACTTTC
CASSLRTGGSSGANVLTF
>TRBJ2-7|many|13|TRBV7-2|NA
TGTGCCAGCAGCTCCGACTGGTTGCGGGAGCAGTACTTC
CASSSDWLREQYF
>TRBJ2-1|NA|14|TRBV13|NA
TGTGCCAGCAGGTGGCTTACAAGCTACAATGAGCAGTTCTTC
CASRWLTSYNEQFF
>TRBJ2-3|many|16|TRBV7-2|NA
TGTGCCAGCAGCTTAGCGGCCGGACTAAGCACAGATACGCAGTATTTT
CASSLAAGLSTDTQYF
>TRBJ2-5|many|12|TRBV20-1|TRBD1
TGCAGTGCGGGGGACAGGGGAGAGACCCAGTACTTC
CSAGDRGETQYF
>TRBJ2-2|NA|15|TRBV5-1|NA
TGCGCCAGCAGCTTGTCCAGGGGTTGGATCGGGGAGCTATTTTTT
CASSLSRGWIGELFF
>TRBJ1-1|medium-sized|14|TRBV6-1|NA
TGTGCCAGCAGTGAAGCGCGGCCCACTGACGGAGCTTTCTTT
CASSEARPTDGAFF
>TRBJ2-5|NA|14|TRBV6-5|NA
TGTGCCAGCAGTCGCAGTCCAGGGGAAGAGACCCAGTACTTC
CASSRSPGEETQYF
>TRBJ2-1|many|14|TRBV6-5|NA
TGTGCCAGCAGTGCTCAGGGGTCCCGCAATGAGCAGTTCTTC
CASSAQGSRNEQFF
>TRBJ1-3|NA|14|TRBV25-1|NA
TGTGCCAGCAAGGATACAGGGAGCGGAAACACCATATATTTT
CASKDTGSGNTIYF
>TRBJ2-1|many|15|TRBV15|NA
TGTGCCACCAGCAGAGATTCTGTGTTGGCTGCGGAGCAGTTCTTC
CATSRDSVLAAEQFF
>TRBJ1-2|many|11|TRBV20-1|NA
TGCAGTGCCGCTGACAGCTATGGCTACACCTTC
CSAADSYGYTF
>TRBJ2-4|many|12|TRBV2|NA
TGTGCCAGCAGTGAAGCCGGGACACTGGTGCCCTTC
CASSEAGTLVPF
>TRBJ2-2|NA|13|TRBV20-1|NA
TGCAGTGCTAGAACGCAGGTTAGGGGGGAGCTGTTTTTT
CSARTQVRGELFF
>TRBJ2-7|many|13|TRBV6-1|TRBD2
TGTGCCAGCAGTGATGGACTAGCGGGAAGGCAGTACTTC
CASSDGLAGRQYF
>TRBJ2-6|many|17|TRBV7-2|NA
TGTGCCAGCAGCTTAGGCCAGGGGAGCTCTGGGGCCAACGTCCTGACTTTC
CASSLGQGSSGANVLTF